This T cell receptor (beta chain) was observed in a study of tumor-infiltrating lymphocytes in localized non-small cell lung cancer (dated by TCRdb to 2020 to 2023). Describing the broader study: Several histologies were represented in the cohort, which also included both smokers and never-smokers as well as patients whose samples were collected after neoadjuvant chemotherapy. The overall ICON cohort comprised under 170 surgical patients with localized non-small cell lung cancer whose tumors were resected. Flow cytometry, multiplex immunofluorescence, RNA-seq, exome sequencing and proteomics were applied to the same patients as TCR sequencing, which was one of several integrated assays. From each patient came resected tumor tissue plus uninvolved lung tissue from that same patient, and the uninvolved lung tissue was described as non-adjacent to the tumor. The paired tumor versus uninvolved lung comparison of immunoSEQ T-cell fraction included roughly 60 patients.

Comment on this clone: This receptor's antigen is unknown. One base away there is no much larger clone; base qualities are not given.

Study-level results and caveats: Tumor T-cell fraction from TCR sequencing was not associated with recurrence-free survival (p = 0.61). TCR-derived T-cell fraction did not differ between the flow cytometry-defined immunotypes IM1 (good prognosis) and IM2 (poor prognosis). Because different pieces of the same tissue were used for different assays, technical variation could not be separated from intratumor heterogeneity. Higher T cell infiltration in tumors than in uninvolved lung tissue was supported by TCRbeta sequencing, consistent with immunofluorescence CD3 counts. Assay coverage differed among patients according to how much tissue was available, so only a subset of the cohort had TCR sequencing.

According to the germline V gene, CDR1 reads SGHRS and CDR2 reads YFSETQ. There are 13 amino acids in the CDR3, from cysteine to phenylalanine inclusive. The CDR3 DNA has 39 bases and is translated from base 1. V is reduced by 4 bases and J by 6 bases, leaving a spacing of 11 bases between them. The T-cell fraction in tumor and uninvolved lung tissue was provided by TCR sequencing with the immunoSEQ assay. On the authors' methods: For survival analysis, patients were divided into high (upper tertile) and low (lower two tertiles) T-cell fraction groups, which were compared by log-rank test. A signed-rank test was used to test differences in T-cell fraction between paired tumor and uninvolved lung samples. TCRdb stores this immuneACCESS table with in-frame sequences only. Part of the clones is absent; in the studies checked, under half of the shortfall reflects unresolved V genes, and no reason is known for the rest. V and J calls and clone size are as listed in that table; D and trimming were resolved from the DNA. The sample table holds 11,000 to 15,000 clones, of which about four fifths were seen once. Approximately 21% of the sample comes from the top ten.

ICON enrollment began in 2016, and the last patient was enrolled in 2018. A subcohort of 70 to 85 patients provided fresh tumor and matched uninvolved tissue for in-depth immune analyses, with TCR sequencing among those analyses. No cell sorting was done, and TCR sequencing was instead run on DNA isolated from bulk tissue. The rearrangement combines TRBV5-1 with TRBJ1-3; TRBD1 is perhaps the D gene, given 5 matching bases. The sequence came from a human donor with non-small cell lung cancer. The sequenced material came from lung tumor tissue. The sequenced DNA: TGCGCCAGCAGCGACGGGACGGAAAACACCATATATTTT. Translated, this is CASSDGTENTIYF.